These 27 T cell receptor beta chains were all obtained from the same sample, sequenced in a study of blood T cell repertoires in COVID-19. Sequenced by immunoSEQ multiplex PCR; TCRdb stores in-frame clones only, minus some. Among around 140,000 clones listed, over 75% were seen once. The sequenced material came from peripheral blood. These receptor sequences come from a human donor in a cohort sampled during active COVID-19.

The V and J genes are TRBV6-2 or TRBV6-3 and TRBJ2-7; TRBD1 matches at 9 bases. The V segment lost 5 bases and the J segment 7 bases; nucleotides outside the gene matches: 6. The CDR3 covers 13 residues. CDR1 and CDR2 (germline): MNHEY, SVGEGT. The CDR3 DNA reads as TGTGCCAGCAGTAAACAGGGGGCGGGGGAGCAGTACGTC. Residues: CASSKQGAGEQYV.

The rearrangement links TRBV6-2 or TRBV6-3 to TRBJ1-1; possible D gene TRBD1, 6 bases. CDR3 length equals 12 residues. From germline, CDR1 is MNHEY and CDR2 SVGEGT. V dropped 6 bases and J dropped 7 bases, with 12 bases sitting between them. The CDR3 sequence is CASSLTGSEAFF. DNA for the CDR3: TGTGCCAGCAGCCTCACAGGGAGTGAAGCTTTCTTT.

V is TRBV28 and J is TRBJ1-2; TRBD1 matches at 10 bases. The germline V gene has CDR1 MDHEN and CDR2 SYDVKM. The length of the CDR3 is 15 residues. After removal of 5 bases from V and 0 bases from J, the junction contained 3 bases not matched to a gene. DNA of the CDR3: TGTGCCAGCAGTGAGACAGGGGGCGCTAACTATGGCTACACCTTC. Translated, it gives CASSETGGANYGYTF.

This clone was detected only a few times. The genes are TRBV6-2 or TRBV6-3 and TRBJ1-5, with 8 bases aligning to TRBD1. The germline gives CDR1 MNHEY, CDR2 SVGEGT. The V gene end was trimmed by 5 bases and the J gene end by 0 bases; junction bases not matched to a gene: 15. The length of the CDR3 is 19 residues. CDR3 residues: CASSTDRVRQRYSNQPQHF. The CDR3 coding sequence is TGTGCCAGCAGTACGGACAGGGTACGACAAAGATATAGCAATCAGCCCCAGCATTTT.

This chain joins TRBV7-3 and TRBJ2-3; 8 bases fit TRBD2. This CDR3 is 16 amino acids long. Trimming took 5 bases from V and 4 from J; bases not matched to a gene: 11. From germline, CDR1 is SGHTA and CDR2 FQGTGA. CDR3 DNA sequence: TGTGCCAGCAGCCCCCGGGGGGGGGTTTCCGCAGATACGCAGTATTTT. Translating it yields CASSPRGGVSADTQYF.

This chain links TRBV19 with TRBJ1-5; TRBD1 might be the D (6 bases). Germline CDR1 and CDR2: LNHDA and SQIVND (reference sequence). The V end lost 7 bases, the J end lost 0 bases, and 16 bases lay between the germline ends. This CDR3 comprises 16 residues. CDR3 protein: CASMGGRGGSNQPQHF. CDR3 DNA sequence: TGTGCCAGTATGGGGGGGCGCGGAGGTAGCAATCAGCCCCAGCATTTT.

V and J are TRBV7-2 and TRBJ2-2; TRBD2 is a possible D gene (5 bases). Trimming shortened V by 3 bases and J by 3 bases, and 8 bases separated the two germline ends. Germline-derived CDR1 and CDR2 are SGHTA and FQGNSA. CDR3 size: 14 residues. The CDR3, as DNA: TGTGCCAGCAGCTTTTCCGGGGACACCGGGGAGCTGTTTTTT. It is translated as CASSFSGDTGELFF.

The chain couples TRBV3-1 (or the pseudogene TRBV3-2) to TRBJ1-5; TRBD1 matches at 9 bases. This CDR3 has 16 amino acids. V shed 5 bases and J 5 bases; nucleotides not matched to a gene: 10. Germline values: CDR1 LGHDT, CDR2 YNNKEL (reference sequence). CDR3 loop: CASSITGTGLDQPQHF. The CDR3, as DNA: TGTGCCAGCAGCATAACCGGGACAGGGCTGGATCAGCCCCAGCATTTT.

The chain uses TRBV15 and TRBJ2-5; D is perhaps TRBD1 (6 bases). Looked up from germline, CDR1 is LNHNV and CDR2 is YYDKDF (reference sequence). Deletions cut 5 bases from V and 1 base from J, with 8 bases between. The CDR3 is 13 amino acids. CDR3 amino acids: CATSRDIQETQYF. CDR3 coding DNA: TGTGCCACCAGCCGGGACATCCAAGAGACCCAGTACTTC.

The chain has TRBV5-1 and TRBJ2-1, with 10 bases matching TRBD1. Germline-derived CDR1 and CDR2 are SGHRS and YFSETQ. This CDR3 has 16 amino acids. The junction had 6 bases not matched to a gene; V was cut back by 0 bases and J by 6 bases. CDR3: CASSLARTGGSNEQFF. CDR3 coding DNA: TGCGCCAGCAGCTTGGCCCGGACAGGGGGTAGCAATGAGCAGTTCTTC.

The V gene is TRBV6-5, the J gene TRBJ1-2; 9 nucleotides agree with TRBD1. This CDR3 is built from 15 residues. With V trimmed by 6 bases and J by 7 bases, 12 bases remained unmatched. Germline loops: CDR1 MNHEY, CDR2 SVGAGI. The CDR3 region has the DNA TGTGCCAGCAGGCGACCCGGGACAGGGTATCGTGGCTACACCTTC. Its protein product is CASRRPGTGYRGYTF.

The chain uses TRBV5-1 and TRBJ1-1; TRBD1 might be the D (6 bases). CDR1 and CDR2 from the germline V gene are SGHRS and YFSETQ. The CDR3 loop spans 14 amino acids. V lost 3 bases, J lost 6 bases, and 15 bases lay in between. The CDR3 here is CASSWGQLDAEAFF. Here the CDR3 DNA reads TGCGCCAGCAGCTGGGGACAACTTGACGCTGAAGCTTTCTTT. The full variable domain, with the rest looked up from reference TRBV5-1 and TRBJ1-1, is KAGVTQTPRYLIKTRGQQVTLSCSPISGHRSVSWYQQTPGQGLQFLFEYFSETQRNKGNFPGRFSGRQFSNSRSEMNVSTLELGDSALYLCASSWGQLDAEAFFGQGTRLTVV.

V usage is TRBV15 and J usage is TRBJ1-6; 9 nucleotides match TRBD1. CDR1 is LNHNV and CDR2 is YYDKDF in the germline V gene (reference sequence). Germline trimming cut 0 bases from V and 9 bases from J; bases unmatched to any gene: 9. This CDR3 is 17 amino acids long. CDR3 residues: CATSRDRTGVLGSPLHF. Here the CDR3 DNA reads TGTGCCACCAGCAGAGATAGGACAGGGGTATTGGGTTCACCCCTCCACTTT. The whole variable domain, filled in from reference TRBV15 and TRBJ1-6, reads DAMVIQNPRYQVTQFGKPVTLSCSQTLNHNVMYWYQQKSSQAPKLLFHYYDKDFNNEADTPDNFQSRRPNTSFCFLDIRSPGLGDTAMYLCATSRDRTGVLGSPLHFGNGTRLTVT.

In this sample, this clone turned up once. CDR3 protein: CASSQFRAYNEQFF. CDR3 nucleotides: TGTGCCAGCAGCCAATTCCGGGCCTACAATGAGCAGTTCTTC. The V call is TRBV11-1, the J call TRBJ2-1; D remains ambiguous. The germline V and J ends were trimmed by 5 bases and 2 bases, with 10 bases remaining between them. The germline V gene encodes CDR1 SGHAT and CDR2 FQDESV (reference sequence). This CDR3 contains 14 residues.

The chain carries TRBV11-2 and TRBJ2-6; TRBD2 aligns across 8 bases. CDR3 length: 19 amino acids. Germline CDR1 SGHAT, CDR2 FQNNGV. The J segment lost 1 base and the V segment lost 3 bases, leaving 11 bases of the junction unmatched. The CDR3 region is CASSFGGPGGGSGANVLTF. CDR3 nucleotide sequence: TGTGCCAGCAGCTTCGGTGGGCCCGGCGGGGGGTCTGGGGCCAACGTCCTGACTTTC. The full variable domain, completed using reference TRBV11-2 and TRBJ2-6, is EAGVAQSPRYKIIEKRQSVAFWCNPISGHATLYWYQQILGQGPKLLIQFQNNGVVDDSQLPKDRFSAERLKGVDSTLKIQPAKLEDSAVYLCASSFGGPGGGSGANVLTFGAGSRLTVL.

This chain links TRBV6-5 with TRBJ1-6; 8 bases are a match to TRBD1. The CDR3 runs 14 residues. V dropped 6 bases and J dropped 11; count of bases not matched to a gene: 9. CDR1 and CDR2 (germline): MNHEY, SVGAGI. The CDR3 nucleotides are TGTGCCAGCAGCTCCGACAGGGGAAGGGCACCCCTCCACTTT. This encodes CASSSDRGRAPLHF.

This chain joins TRBV4-2 and TRBJ2-5, with 13 positions matching TRBD2. Trimming took 4 bases from V and 1 from J; bases not matched to a gene: 0. The CDR3 covers 15 residues. Germline V gene sequence: CDR1 LGHNA, CDR2 YNFKEQ. DNA of the CDR3: TGTGCCAGCAGCCGGACTAGCGGGGGCCAAGAGACCCAGTACTTC. This codes for CASSRTSGGQETQYF.

The chain is built from TRBV2 and TRBJ1-2; a weak D match, TRBD1 (5 bases). The CDR3 runs 11 residues. The germline V and J ends were trimmed by 7 bases and 5 bases, with 8 bases remaining between them. Germline assignment: CDR1 SNHLY and CDR2 FYNNEI. CDR3 DNA: TGTGCCAGCAAAAGGACATATGGCTACACCTTC. Its protein product is CASKRTYGYTF. The full variable domain, in which reference TRBV2 and TRBJ1-2 provide the parts outside the CDR3, is EPEVTQTPSHQVTQMGQEVILRCVPISNHLYFYWYRQILGQKVEFLVSFYNNEISEKSEIFDDQFSVERPDGSNFTLKIRSTKLEDSAMYFCASKRTYGYTFGSGTRLTVV.

The rearrangement links TRBV5-4 to TRBJ2-5; 8 positions match TRBD2. Germline V gene data show CDR1 as SGHNT and CDR2 as YYREEE (reference sequence). V shed 4 bases, J shed 2 bases, and the junction held 13 bases outside the gene matches. The CDR3 consists of 17 residues. The CDR3 is CASSTSDGGAAQETQYF. CDR3 DNA: TGTGCCAGCAGCACCTCCGACGGGGGGGCGGCTCAAGAGACCCAGTACTTC.

CDR3 sequence reads: CASSRTSGATDTQYF. CDR3 bases: TGCGCCAGCAGCAGGACTAGCGGGGCCACAGATACGCAGTATTTT. The rearrangement joins TRBV5-1 to TRBJ2-3, with 12 bases identical to TRBD2. Germline lookup yields CDR1 SGHRS and CDR2 YFSETQ. Germline trimming cut 4 bases from V and 2 bases from J; bases unmatched to any gene: 2. This CDR3 is built from 15 residues. The variable domain in full, completed from reference TRBV5-1 and TRBJ2-3, reads KAGVTQTPRYLIKTRGQQVTLSCSPISGHRSVSWYQQTPGQGLQFLFEYFSETQRNKGNFPGRFSGRQFSNSRSEMNVSTLELGDSALYLCASSRTSGATDTQYFGPGTRLTVL.

This clone was counted between two and nine times. The rearrangement links TRBV6-2 or TRBV6-3 to TRBJ1-1; 7 bases align to TRBD1. Looked up from germline, CDR1 is MNHEY and CDR2 is SVGEGT. The V gene end was trimmed by 4 bases and the J gene end by 5 bases; junction bases not matched to a gene: 10. This CDR3 has 15 residues. The CDR3 DNA reads TGTGCCAGCAGTTCGCGACAGGGTGGGGGAACTGAAGCTTTCTTT. Translated: CASSSRQGGGTEAFF.

This clone was seen ten or more times. The gene calls are TRBV14 and TRBJ2-5; D call uncertain. CDR1 is SGHDN, CDR2 FVKESK, per germline. Trimming removed 1 base from V and 2 bases from J, with 8 bases in between. The CDR3 totals 14 residues. In DNA form, the CDR3 reads TGTGCCAGCAGCCAAGGAGGTCATCAAGAGACCCAGTACTTC. Amino acids: CASSQGGHQETQYF.

The J gene is TRBJ2-5, the V gene TRBV30; D unresolved. The V and J ends lost 1 base and 5 bases respectively, with 11 bases between them. The CDR3 has 13 amino acids. Germline V lookup: CDR1 GTSNPN, CDR2 SVGIG (reference sequence). In DNA form, the CDR3 reads TGTGCCTGGAGTGGTGTCTCCCGGGAGACCCAGTACTTC. Translating it yields CAWSGVSRETQYF. Variable domain in full (rest from reference TRBV30 and TRBJ2-5): SQTIHQWPATLVQPVGSPLSLECTVEGTSNPNLYWYRQAAGRGLQLLFYSVGIGQISSEVPQNLSASRPQDRQFILSSKKLLLSDSGFYLCAWSGVSRETQYFGPGTRLLVL.

The chain uses TRBV11-2 and TRBJ2-5, with TRBD2 matching 8 bases. The CDR3 has 15 residues. Germline V gives CDR1 SGHAT, CDR2 FQNNGV. Unmatched junction bases numbered 5, after V lost 1 base and J lost 4 bases. CDR3 region: CASSLGSGMGETQYF. CDR3 coding DNA: TGTGCCAGCAGCTTAGGTAGCGGGATGGGAGAGACCCAGTACTTC.

The chain carries TRBV18 and TRBJ2-1; 11 bases fit TRBD2. Germline CDR1 is KGHSH and CDR2 is LQKENI. There are 17 residues in the CDR3. J gave up 7 bases and V 3 bases, and 11 bases lay outside the gene matches. The chain's CDR3 is CASSPDSGRAIRNEQFF. The CDR3, as DNA: TGTGCCAGCTCACCCGATAGCGGGAGGGCTATACGGAATGAGCAGTTCTTC.

V and J are TRBV7-3 and TRBJ2-1, with 10 bases that match TRBD1. Trimming took 5 bases from V and 4 from J; bases not matched to a gene: 5. Looked up from germline, CDR1 is SGHTA and CDR2 is FQGTGA. This CDR3 has 15 residues. CDR3 sequence: CASSPGQGGYNEQFF. CDR3 nucleotide sequence: TGTGCCAGCAGCCCCGGACAGGGGGGTTACAATGAGCAGTTCTTC. Using reference TRBV7-3 and TRBJ2-1 for the parts outside the CDR3, the full variable domain is GAGVSQTPSNKVTEKGKYVELRCDPISGHTALYWYRQSLGQGPEFLIYFQGTGAADDSGLPNDRFFAVRPEGSVSTLKIQRTERGDSAVYLCASSPGQGGYNEQFFGPGTRLTVL.

In its sample, this clone was seen once. The CDR3 here is CASSGTGKFLFGDTEAFF. Written as DNA, the CDR3 is TGTGCCAGCAGTGGGACAGGGAAGTTCCTATTCGGGGACACTGAAGCTTTCTTT. The chain combines TRBV6-1 with TRBJ1-1, with 8 bases fitting TRBD1. CDR1 MNHNS and CDR2 SASEGT come from the germline V gene. V gave up 4 bases and J gave up 3 bases; unmatched junction bases: 16. CDR3 size: 18 residues.